The rows below give T cell receptor beta chains drawn from one sample of a study of T cell responses to AZD1222 COVID-19 vaccine. Assay: immunoSEQ multiplex PCR; the TCRdb copy retains only in-frame clones and omits some. The data hold approximately 140,000 clones, with approximately 94% observed a single time. The material sequenced was peripheral blood, taken on day 0 of AZD1222 vaccination. The source of these receptors is an adult in good health. The CDR3 runs from the conserved cysteine through the conserved F or W. The order of the fields is V gene, CDR3 length, D gene, J gene, clone size, CDR3 DNA, CDR3 protein. A D gene is named only where the DNA matches it firmly. Size is stated for part of the rows, as once, few or many counts, or as a class when the clone is expanded.

TRBV5-6,17,TRBD1,TRBJ2-2,.,TGTGCCAGCAGCTCGGGAATGGGACAGGCGGACACCGGGGAGCTGTTTTTT,CASSSGMGQADTGELFF
TRBV5-1,14,.,TRBJ1-6,.,TGCGCCAGCAGCTTGGGTCAGTCTAATTCACCCCTCCACTTT,CASSLGQSNSPLHF
TRBV5-1,13,.,TRBJ2-5,.,TGCGCCAGCAGCTTGGGATGGCAAGAGACCCAGTACTTC,CASSLGWQETQYF
TRBV11-2,13,.,TRBJ2-5,.,TGTGCCAGCAGCCCCGCGGTTCGGGAGACCCAGTACTTC,CASSPAVRETQYF
TRBV3-1/TRBV3-2,13,.,TRBJ1-2,.,TGTGCCAGCAGCCTGACAGCTAACTATGGCTACACCTTC,CASSLTANYGYTF
TRBV6-5,15,.,TRBJ2-3,.,TGTGCCAGCAGTTTCACCGGGACCTACACAGATACGCAGTATTTT,CASSFTGTYTDTQYF
TRBV4-2,14,.,TRBJ1-6,.,TGTGCCAGCAGCCAGCCCAAATCGGGGTCACCCCTCCACTTT,CASSQPKSGSPLHF
TRBV10-1,10,.,TRBJ1-5,.,TGCGCCAGCAGAAATCAGCCCCAGCATTTT,CASRNQPQHF
TRBV27,17,TRBD2,TRBJ2-7,.,TGTGCCAGCAGTTTAGTAGCGGGGGTGACTTACTCCTACGAGCAGTACTTC,CASSLVAGVTYSYEQYF
TRBV5-1,16,TRBD1,TRBJ1-2,.,TGCGCCAGCAGCCACTCGGGACAGGGGACGACCTATGGCTACACCTTC,CASSHSGQGTTYGYTF
TRBV6-4,18,TRBD2,TRBJ2-1,.,TGTGCCAGCAGCTCCCAAAGGGTTGACGGGAGGCTCCGGGATGAGCAGTTCTTC,CASSSQRVDGRLRDEQFF
TRBV4-1,17,.,TRBJ2-3,.,TGCGCCAGCAGCCAAGTCGGACGGGGGGCGAGCACAGATACGCAGTATTTT,CASSQVGRGASTDTQYF
TRBV2,14,.,TRBJ2-1,.,TGTGCCAGCAGTCTCCTCGGAGTTTCGCATGAGCAGTTCTTC,CASSLLGVSHEQFF
TRBV6-5,16,.,TRBJ1-4,once,TGTGCCAGCAGTTACGAATTACGGGGAACTAATGAAAAACTGTTTTTT,CASSYELRGTNEKLFF
TRBV6-5,13,.,TRBJ2-1,.,TGTGCCAGCAGTTACTCCACCTACAATGAGCAGTTCTTC,CASSYSTYNEQFF
TRBV7-9,14,TRBD1,TRBJ1-4,.,TGTGCCAGCAGCCTCGGGACAGCCGAATCCTGGCTGTTTTTT,CASSLGTAESWLFF
TRBV5-6,13,.,TRBJ2-5,.,TGTGCCAGCCTACCGGGACCGCAAGAGACCCAGTACTTC,CASLPGPQETQYF
TRBV7-2,15,.,TRBJ1-6,.,TGTGCCAGCAGCTTTGTTGCAGCGTGGGATTCACCCCTCCACTTT,CASSFVAAWDSPLHF
TRBV3-1/TRBV3-2,13,TRBD2,TRBJ2-4,.,TGTGCCAGCAGCCAGAGCGGGACGGACATTCAGTACTTC,CASSQSGTDIQYF
TRBV5-4,15,.,TRBJ1-2,.,TGTGCCAGCAGCCCATGGGACGGGGCTAACTATGGCTACACCTTC,CASSPWDGANYGYTF
TRBV5-1,14,.,TRBJ2-3,.,TGCGCCAGCAGCTCCGGGACCGCCGGGACGCAGCAGTATTTT,CASSSGTAGTQQYF
TRBV7-9,16,TRBD2,TRBJ2-7,once,TGTGCCAGCAGCTTAGTATTACTAGCGGGAGGCTATGAGCAGTACTTC,CASSLVLLAGGYEQYF
TRBV6-4,13,TRBD1,TRBJ2-5,.,TGTGCCAGCAGTGGGAACAGGGGGGAGACCCAGTACTTC,CASSGNRGETQYF
TRBV6-1,13,.,TRBJ2-3,.,TGTGCCAGCCGATCCTCTAGCACAGATACGCAGTATTTT,CASRSSSTDTQYF
TRBV5-5,13,.,TRBJ1-4,.,TGTGCCAGCAGCTTGCCTAACGGAGAAAAACTGTTTTTT,CASSLPNGEKLFF
TRBV19,13,.,TRBJ2-5,once,TGTGCCAGTAGTCCTCGGTCGAGTGAGACCCAGTACTTC,CASSPRSSETQYF
TRBV19,14,.,TRBJ1-2,.,TGTGCCAGTAGTATAGCTGGCAGGGGCTATGGCTACACCTTC,CASSIAGRGYGYTF
TRBV6-5,13,.,TRBJ1-2,once,TGTGCCAGCGGAGTGGCAGATGGTTATGGCTACACCTTC,CASGVADGYGYTF
TRBV20-1,16,.,TRBJ1-5,.,TGCAGTGCTAGTGAGGGGGGACACCCTAGCAATCAGCCCCAGCATTTT,CSASEGGHPSNQPQHF
TRBV5-1,16,TRBD1,TRBJ1-2,.,TGCGCCAGCAGCTTGGCGGACAGGGAACCCTACTATGGCTACACCTTC,CASSLADREPYYGYTF
TRBV5-1,16,TRBD1,TRBJ1-2,once,TGCGCCAGCAGCGTTCAAACCGGGACAGGGGGCGGTGGCTACACCTTC,CASSVQTGTGGGGYTF
TRBV10-3,12,.,TRBJ1-2,.,TGTGCCATCAGTGTGGACGGATATGGCTACACCTTC,CAISVDGYGYTF
TRBV9,16,TRBD1,TRBJ2-1,.,TGTGCCAGCAGCGTCCGTGGGACAGGGATTAACAATGAGCAGTTCTTC,CASSVRGTGINNEQFF
TRBV6-6,16,.,TRBJ2-5,.,TGTGCCAGCAGTTACTCCTTCGGGGGGCTACAAGAGACCCAGTACTTC,CASSYSFGGLQETQYF
TRBV5-1,15,.,TRBJ2-5,.,TGCGCCAGCAGCTTGCAGGGGACGCCCGGAGAGACCCAGTACTTC,CASSLQGTPGETQYF
TRBV6-5,14,.,TRBJ1-3,.,TGTGCCAGCAGTTACTCCTTAGTTGGAAACACCATATATTTT,CASSYSLVGNTIYF
TRBV11-3,13,.,TRBJ1-1,.,TGTGCCAGCAGCGAAAACAGGGACACTGAAGCTTTCTTT,CASSENRDTEAFF
TRBV3-1/TRBV3-2,15,TRBD1,TRBJ1-3,.,TGTGCCAGCAGCCAAGAAGGGACAGCGGGAAACACCATATATTTT,CASSQEGTAGNTIYF
TRBV6-2/TRBV6-3,14,TRBD1,TRBJ1-2,.,TGTGCCAGCAGTTACCGAGACAGGGGTCGGGGCTACACCTTC,CASSYRDRGRGYTF
TRBV12-3/TRBV12-4,13,TRBD1,TRBJ1-1,.,TGTGCCAGCAGTTTACTACAGGGGATTGAAGCTTTCTTT,CASSLLQGIEAFF
TRBV2,14,.,TRBJ2-2,once,TGTGCCAGCAGGCGGGACCAGAACACCGGGGAGCTGTTTTTT,CASRRDQNTGELFF
TRBV2,14,.,TRBJ2-7,.,TGTGCCAGCAGTTCGGTGGGGGGAGTAGGCGAGCAGTACTTC,CASSSVGGVGEQYF
TRBV3-1/TRBV3-2,14,TRBD1,TRBJ1-2,.,TGTGCCAGCAGCCCCCGGGACAGGGGGAAGGGCTACACCTTC,CASSPRDRGKGYTF
TRBV6-5,13,.,TRBJ1-2,.,TGTGCCAGCATCCGTAGACAGGACTATGGCTACACCTTC,CASIRRQDYGYTF
TRBV24-1,14,TRBD1,TRBJ2-1,.,TGTGCCACCAGTGAGGCAGGGGGTATCCATGAGCAGTTCTTC,CATSEAGGIHEQFF
TRBV24-1,13,TRBD1,TRBJ2-6,once,TGTGCCACCAGTGACCCGACGACAGGGTCCAAGGCTTTC,CATSDPTTGSKAF